These T cell receptor beta chains were read from a single sample in a study of glioma-infiltrating T cells after dendritic cell vaccination. Sequencing was performed with immunoSEQ multiplex PCR; in TCRdb, only in-frame clones are kept and a portion is missing. The repertoire includes some 87,000 clones, 85% of them detected once, and around 3.2% sits in the top ten. Sequencing used blood, obtained before dendritic cell vaccination. These receptors were obtained from a human donor with glioblastoma. The CDR3 runs from the conserved cysteine through the conserved F or W. A D gene is named only where the DNA matches it firmly. Expanded clones get a size class; other rows say once, few or many, or leave the size out.

TRBJ2-3,TRBD2,TRBV5-1,.,TGCGCCAGCGCAACTGGGACCCTGACTAGCGGGAGATCAGATACGCAGTATTTT,CASATGTLTSGRSDTQYF
TRBJ2-7,TRBD1,TRBV5-8,.,TGTGCCAGCAGCCAGACCGGGACAGGGAGAAGGAGGGTTTCTCACGAGCAGTACTTC,CASSQTGTGRRRVSHEQYF
TRBJ2-7,.,TRBV9,once,TGTGCCAGCAGCGTCGCGGGGGCTAGCGGCACCTACGAGCAGTACTTC,CASSVAGASGTYEQYF
TRBJ1-4,.,TRBV5-1,.,TGCGCCAGCAACCCAGTAGGCGGGGGCCCTAATGAAAAACTGTTTTTT,CASNPVGGGPNEKLFF
TRBJ1-2,.,TRBV2,.,TGTGCCTGCCTGAGCTATGGCTACACCTTC,CACLSYGYTF
TRBJ2-7,TRBD1,TRBV10-2,.,TGCGCCAGCAGTCGGACAGGGTATCCCTACGAGCAGTACTTC,CASSRTGYPYEQYF
TRBJ1-5,.,TRBV27,.,TGTGCCAGCCGAAACAGGGACAATCAGCCCCAGCATTTT,CASRNRDNQPQHF
TRBJ1-2,.,TRBV6-5,.,TGTGCCAGCAGCCGCTCGGTACGCTATGGCTACACCTTC,CASSRSVRYGYTF
TRBJ2-2,TRBD1,TRBV4-3,.,TGCGCCAGCAGGCCAATGGGACAGGGGGCGCGGAAGAACACCGGGGAGCTGTTTTTT,CASRPMGQGARKNTGELFF
TRBJ2-7,TRBD2,TRBV5-8,.,TGTGCCAGCATGCCCCTGGGTCTAGCGGCCTACGAGCAGTACTTC,CASMPLGLAAYEQYF
TRBJ2-1,.,TRBV4-3,few,TGCGCCAGCAGCCAAGGGGAGGTGGGTGAGCAGTTCTTC,CASSQGEVGEQFF
TRBJ2-7,.,TRBV27,.,TGTGCCAGCAGTCTAAGACAGAGTTACTCCTACGAGCAGTACTTC,CASSLRQSYSYEQYF
TRBJ2-1,.,TRBV7-3,.,TGTGCCAGCAGCTTTAAGCTCGTCGAGCAGTTCTTC,CASSFKLVEQFF
TRBJ2-5,.,TRBV5-1,.,TGCGCCAGCAGCTTCGAAACAGGGGAGACCCAGTACTTC,CASSFETGETQYF
TRBJ1-2,.,TRBV9,.,TGTGCCAGCAGCCGCGGGGGGGGTACAGACTATGGCTACACCTTC,CASSRGGGTDYGYTF
TRBJ1-2,TRBD1,TRBV19,.,TGTGCCAGTAGTCCGGGACAGGGGGCTTTCTATGGCTACACCTTC,CASSPGQGAFYGYTF
TRBJ1-2,TRBD1,TRBV12-5,few,TGTGCTAGTGGTTTTGGACAGGGGGCCGGCTACACCTTC,CASGFGQGAGYTF
TRBJ2-1,.,TRBV6-1,.,TGTGCCAGCAGTGAAGCGCGGCTATCCAACAATGAGCAGTTCTTC,CASSEARLSNNEQFF
TRBJ1-1,.,TRBV4-3,.,TGCGCCAGCAGCCAGGCCACTATGAACACTGAAGCTTTCTTT,CASSQATMNTEAFF
TRBJ1-5,TRBD1,TRBV4-2,.,TGTGCCAGCAGCCAGGCCCTACGGTGGGTGGTAGGGGGCGGACAGCCCCAGCATTTT,CASSQALRWVVGGGQPQHF
TRBJ2-7,.,TRBV5-1,.,TGCGCCAGCAGCTATCTCTCCGGGTCCGAGCAGTACTTC,CASSYLSGSEQYF
TRBJ1-1,.,TRBV10-1,.,TGCGCCAGCAGTGAAACAGGGTCTGGTAAATCGAACACTGAAGCTTTCTTT,CASSETGSGKSNTEAFF
TRBJ1-1,.,TRBV11-3,.,TGTGCCAGCAGTCTTCTGAACACTGAAGCTTTCTTT,CASSLLNTEAFF
TRBJ2-1,.,TRBV11-3,.,TGTGCCAGCAGCTTTGGGAGAGGGAGAATGGATGAGCAGTTCTTC,CASSFGRGRMDEQFF
TRBJ2-7,TRBD2,TRBV7-9,.,TGTGCCAGCCAACAGACTAGCGGGGGCCGCTCCTACGAGCAGTACTTC,CASQQTSGGRSYEQYF
TRBJ1-1,TRBD1,TRBV5-1,.,TGCGCCAGCAGCCAGGACAGGGTAGGGACTGAAGCTTTCTTT,CASSQDRVGTEAFF
TRBJ1-4,.,TRBV6-1,.,TGTGCCAGCAGTGAGGTGACAGCTTTTAATGAAAAACTGTTTTTT,CASSEVTAFNEKLFF
TRBJ1-6,TRBD1,TRBV2,once,TGTGCCAGCAGTGAAATGGGACAGGGATATTCACCCCTCCACTTT,CASSEMGQGYSPLHF
TRBJ2-5,.,TRBV7-6,.,TGTGCCAGCAGCTTAGGCAGGCAAGAGACCCAGTACTTC,CASSLGRQETQYF
TRBJ1-3,.,TRBV7-6,.,TGTGCCAGCAGCTTACAGAACTCTGGAAACACCATATATTTT,CASSLQNSGNTIYF
TRBJ2-7,.,TRBV19,.,TGTGCCAGTAGTCCCGCGGGACAGATCTACGAGCAGTACTTC,CASSPAGQIYEQYF